Here is one T cell receptor beta chain with its context. The sample is drawn from a study of blood T cell repertoires in COVID-19. Study-wide context: The analysed material was cDNA or gDNA that came from T cells, B-cell-depleted T cells, or PBMCs.

Germline V gene data show CDR1 as ENHRY and CDR2 as SYGVKD. This CDR3 is 13 amino acids long. V shed 6 bases and J shed 0 bases, with 3 bases lying between them. Original methodology: Amplification with reference gene primers provided the estimates of nucleated cell counts. Generated by immunoSEQ multiplex PCR, the TCRdb table keeps only in-frame clones and is missing some. The V and J calls and clone size were taken over from that table, and D and trimming were inferred from the DNA. Of 95,000 to 150,000 clones in the sample, around 87% were seen once. In Seattle, patients joined the study during active infection and were tracked longitudinally.

The sample comprised peripheral blood. This rearrangement joins TRBV10-3 to TRBJ2-6; D is undetermined. This clonotype originated in a woman in her sixties with COVID-19, enrolled during active disease. The CDR3 here is CAISSSGANVLTF. The CDR3 DNA follows: TGTGCCATCAGCAGCTCTGGGGCCAACGTCCTGACTTTC.